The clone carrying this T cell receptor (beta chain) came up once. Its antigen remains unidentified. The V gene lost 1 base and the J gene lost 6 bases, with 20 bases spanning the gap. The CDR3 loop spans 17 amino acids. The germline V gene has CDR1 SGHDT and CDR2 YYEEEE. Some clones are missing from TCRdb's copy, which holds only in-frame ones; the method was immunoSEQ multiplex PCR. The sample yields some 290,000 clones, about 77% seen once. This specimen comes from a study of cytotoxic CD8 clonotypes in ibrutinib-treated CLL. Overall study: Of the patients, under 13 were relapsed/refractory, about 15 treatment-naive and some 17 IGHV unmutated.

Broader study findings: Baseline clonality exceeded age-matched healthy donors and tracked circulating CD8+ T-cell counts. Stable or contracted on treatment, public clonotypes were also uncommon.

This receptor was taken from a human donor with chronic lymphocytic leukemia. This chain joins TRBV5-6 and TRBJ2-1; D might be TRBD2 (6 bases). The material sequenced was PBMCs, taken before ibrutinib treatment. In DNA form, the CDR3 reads TGTGCCAGCAGCTTGTCGGGGGTTAGCTGGAGTCTCAATGAGCAGTTCTTC. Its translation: CASSLSGVSWSLNEQFF.